This TCR beta chain was retrieved from a study of T cells in localized non-small cell lung cancer. Overall study findings and caveats: Tumor samples were not multi-region, leaving intratumor heterogeneity unexcluded. Longer overall survival associated with higher blood T cell density; shorter survival with higher adjacent-lung clonality. Adjacent lung had a median roughly 53 of the 100 largest tumor clones.

Investigators took adjacent lung free of atypia at least 2 cm from the tumor margin. The CDR3 loop spans 13 amino acids. Germline CDR1 MNHGY, CDR2 SAAAGT. The V and J ends lost 6 bases and 2 bases respectively, with 7 bases between them. Comment on this clone: The antigen is not known.

TCRdb keeps only in-frame clones here, not all; method: immunoSEQ multiplex PCR. The sample yields over 800 clones, 35% seen once. Sequences were derived from normal lung tissue next to the tumor, sampled before any cancer treatment. The TCR sequence derives from a male donor at least 60 years old with stage II squamous cell lung carcinoma. V gene TRBV6-8 combines with J gene TRBJ1-4; D unresolved. The DNA of the CDR3 is TGTGCCAGCAGATTTTTGACTAATGAAAAACTGTTTTTT. It yields the protein CASRFLTNEKLFF.